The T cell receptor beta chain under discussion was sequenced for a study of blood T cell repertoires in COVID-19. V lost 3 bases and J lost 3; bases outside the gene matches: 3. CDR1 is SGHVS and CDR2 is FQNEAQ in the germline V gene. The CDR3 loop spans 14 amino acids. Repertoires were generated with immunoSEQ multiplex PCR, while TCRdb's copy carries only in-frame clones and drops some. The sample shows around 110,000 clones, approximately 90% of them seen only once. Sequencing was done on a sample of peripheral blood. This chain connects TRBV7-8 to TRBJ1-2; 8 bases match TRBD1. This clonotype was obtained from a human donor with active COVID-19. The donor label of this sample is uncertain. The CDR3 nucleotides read TGTGCCAGCAGCTTGACAGGGGCGGACTATGGCTACACCTTC. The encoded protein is CASSLTGADYGYTF.